This TCR beta chain is drawn from a study of a mutant IDH1 vaccine in newly diagnosed glioma. Study background: Patients had eight vaccinations, in weeks 1, 3, 5, 7, 11, 15, 19 and 23. Vaccination began 4-6 weeks post radiotherapy alone, or with temozolomide cycles. Mean patient age was roughly 43 years; approximately 60% were male and roughly 38% female.

The V end was cut by 5 bases, the J end by 1 base, with 23 bases between. Germline-derived CDR1 and CDR2 are LGHNT and FRNRAP. The CDR3 totals 18 residues. General study results and limits: Among all patients, vaccine-induced immune responses occurred in around 93%.

Generated by immunoSEQ multiplex PCR, the TCRdb table keeps only in-frame clones and is missing some. The sample holds under 150,000 clones, 80% seen once. Concerning this clone: Its antigen is not identified.

Time point denoted: week 11, during vaccination. All doses held 300 ug of mutant IDH1 20-mer peptide, with topical imiquimod. Sequences were derived from PBMCs, sampled from a glioma patient whose treatment included an IDH1 peptide vaccine. This sequence was found in a man in his forties with glioma. The J gene is TRBJ1-1, the V gene TRBV12-5, with D perhaps matching TRBD1 (5 bases). For the CDR3, the DNA is TGTGCTAGTGGTGAGTTACTTTCACGGGACGAATGGAACACTGAAGCTTTCTTT. Translation gives CASGELLSRDEWNTEAFF.